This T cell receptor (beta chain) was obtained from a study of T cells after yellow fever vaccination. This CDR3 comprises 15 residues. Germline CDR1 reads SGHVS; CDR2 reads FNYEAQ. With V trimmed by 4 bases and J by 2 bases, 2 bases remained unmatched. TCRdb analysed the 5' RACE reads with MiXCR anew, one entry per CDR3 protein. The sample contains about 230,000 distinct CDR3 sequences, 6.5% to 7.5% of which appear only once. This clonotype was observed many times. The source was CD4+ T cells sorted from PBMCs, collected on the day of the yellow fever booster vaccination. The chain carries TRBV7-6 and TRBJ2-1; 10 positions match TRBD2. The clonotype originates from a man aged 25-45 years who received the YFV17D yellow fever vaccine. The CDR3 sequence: CASSSSGRAYNEQFF. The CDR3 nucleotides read TGTGCCAGCAGCTCCAGCGGGAGGGCCTACAATGAGCAGTTCTTC.